Presented here are 8 T cell receptor beta chains from one specimen sequenced in a study of T cell responses to AZD1222 COVID-19 vaccine. Method: immunoSEQ multiplex PCR; TCRdb's copy keeps in-frame clones and lacks some. Of about 76,000 clones listed, about 74% are singletons. This sample comprised peripheral blood, obtained 28 days after the second dose of the MenACWY control vaccine. All receptors come from an adult who received the MenACWY meningococcal vaccine as a control.

The gene calls are TRBV10-2 and TRBJ2-3, with 8 bases matching TRBD2. There are 15 residues in the CDR3. CDR1 is WSHSY and CDR2 is SAAADI in the germline V gene. With V trimmed by 8 bases and J by 0 bases, 7 bases remained unmatched. CDR3 residues: CASYHSGGSTDTQYF. For the CDR3, the DNA is TGCGCCAGCTATCACAGCGGGGGAAGCACAGATACGCAGTATTTT.

This chain connects TRBV5-1 to TRBJ2-5; D is possibly TRBD2 (5 bases). V dropped 0 bases and J dropped 2 bases, with 8 bases sitting between them. The CDR3 totals 14 residues. Germline V gene data show CDR1 as SGHRS and CDR2 as YFSETQ. The CDR3 nucleotides read TGCGCCAGCAGCTTGGGTCGGGGACAAGAGACCCAGTACTTC. Protein product: CASSLGRGQETQYF.

This clone occurred once. V usage is TRBV4-1 and J usage is TRBJ2-1; D remains ambiguous. The CDR3 sequence is 16 residues long. V gave up 0 bases and J gave up 5 bases, with 14 bases separating them. From germline, CDR1 is MGHRA and CDR2 YSYEKL. The CDR3 reads CASSQEGRFYDNEQFF. The DNA of the CDR3 is TGCGCCAGCAGCCAAGAAGGCCGGTTTTACGACAATGAGCAGTTCTTC.

The J gene is TRBJ2-7, the V gene TRBV10-3, with D possibly matching TRBD1 (6 bases). CDR3 size: 16 residues. V was pared by 4 bases and J by 1 base, with 17 bases between. Germline V gene sequence: CDR1 ENHRY, CDR2 SYGVKD. This chain's CDR3 is CAISGRRDTLSYEQYF. The CDR3 region has the DNA TGTGCCATCAGTGGGCGCCGGGACACCTTATCCTACGAGCAGTACTTC.

As DNA, the CDR3 is TGTGCCAGCCGTCCCGGGACAGGGTGGAATCAGCCCCAGCATTTT. This translates into CASRPGTGWNQPQHF. The chain uses TRBV28 and TRBJ1-5; TRBD1 agrees at 9 bases. This CDR3 contains 15 residues. Germline V lookup: CDR1 MDHEN, CDR2 SYDVKM. The ends lost 8 bases at V and 4 bases at J; junction bases unmatched: 9.

This rearrangement joins TRBV7-9 to TRBJ2-5; 7 bases are shared with TRBD2. The length of the CDR3 is 12 residues. Trimming took 5 bases from V and 4 from J; bases not matched to a gene: 1. Germline loops: CDR1 SEHNR, CDR2 FQNEAQ (reference sequence). The CDR3 DNA is TGTGCCAGCAGCGGGGAGGGAGAGACCCAGTACTTC. This codes for CASSGEGETQYF.

V and J are TRBV4-3 and TRBJ1-2, with TRBD1 as a possible D gene (6 bases). From germline, CDR1 is LGHNA and CDR2 YSLEER. The CDR3 has 16 residues. Between the trimmed V and J ends, which lost 0 bases and 2 bases, there was a span of 13 bases. CDR3 sequence (DNA): TGCGCCAGCAGCCAAGATTTAGGTACAGGGAACTATGGCTACACCTTC. Amino acid sequence: CASSQDLGTGNYGYTF.

The rearrangement joins TRBV5-6 to TRBJ1-3, with D possibly being TRBD1 (6 bases). The V and J ends lost 4 bases and 3 bases respectively, with 20 bases between them. This CDR3 has 17 residues. From germline, CDR1 is SGHDT and CDR2 YYEEEE. The CDR3 nucleotides are TGTGCCAGCAGCACCCGGCGGCAGGGGCGATTTGGAAACACCATATATTTT. It translates to CASSTRRQGRFGNTIYF.